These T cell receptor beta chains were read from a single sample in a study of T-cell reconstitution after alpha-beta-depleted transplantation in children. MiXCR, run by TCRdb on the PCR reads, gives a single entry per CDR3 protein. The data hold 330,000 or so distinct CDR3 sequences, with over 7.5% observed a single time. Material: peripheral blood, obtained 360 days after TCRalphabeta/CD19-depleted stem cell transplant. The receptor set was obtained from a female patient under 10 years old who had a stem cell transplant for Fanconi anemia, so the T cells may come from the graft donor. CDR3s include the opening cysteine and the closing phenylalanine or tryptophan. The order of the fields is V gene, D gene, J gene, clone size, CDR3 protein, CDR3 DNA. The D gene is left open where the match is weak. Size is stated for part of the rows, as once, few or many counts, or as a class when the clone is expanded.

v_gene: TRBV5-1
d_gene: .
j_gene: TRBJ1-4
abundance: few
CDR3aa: CASSKRVDMPNEKLFF
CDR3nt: TGCGCCAGCAGCAAAAGGGTCGACATGCCGAATGAAAAACTGTTTTTT

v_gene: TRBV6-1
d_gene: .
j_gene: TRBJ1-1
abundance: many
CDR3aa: CASSGAARGEAFF
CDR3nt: TGTGCCAGCAGTGGCGCTGCTAGGGGGGAAGCTTTCTTT

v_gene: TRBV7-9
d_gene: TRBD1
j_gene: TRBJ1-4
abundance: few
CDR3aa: CASSLGQGYEKLFF
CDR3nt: TGTGCCAGCAGCTTGGGACAGGGCTATGAAAAACTGTTTTTT

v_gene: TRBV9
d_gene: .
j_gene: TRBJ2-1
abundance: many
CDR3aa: CASSYMSYNEQFF
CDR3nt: TGTGCCAGCAGTTATATGTCCTACAATGAGCAGTTCTTC

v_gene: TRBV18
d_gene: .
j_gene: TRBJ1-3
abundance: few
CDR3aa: CASERGARISGNTIYF
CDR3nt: TGTGCCAGCGAGAGAGGGGCGAGAATCTCTGGAAACACCATATATTTT

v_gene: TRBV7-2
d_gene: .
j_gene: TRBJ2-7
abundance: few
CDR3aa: CASSLDWYSSTF
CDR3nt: TGTGCCAGCAGCTTAGATTGGTACTCGTCTACATTC

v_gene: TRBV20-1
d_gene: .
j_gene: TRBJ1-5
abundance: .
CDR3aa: CSARVFDSNQPQHF
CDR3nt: TGCAGTGCTAGGGTGTTCGATAGCAATCAGCCCCAGCATTTT

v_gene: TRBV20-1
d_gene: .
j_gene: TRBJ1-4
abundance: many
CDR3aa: CSANPGGEKLFF
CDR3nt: TGCAGTGCTAATCCGGGGGGTGAAAAACTGTTTTTT

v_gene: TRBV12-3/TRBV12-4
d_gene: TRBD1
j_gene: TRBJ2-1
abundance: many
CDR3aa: CASYSRDSSYNEQFF
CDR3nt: TGTGCCAGCTATAGCCGGGACAGCTCCTACAATGAGCAGTTCTTC

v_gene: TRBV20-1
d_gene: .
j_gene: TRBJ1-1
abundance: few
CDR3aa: CSASKGIADTEAFF
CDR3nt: TGCAGTGCTAGTAAAGGCATTGCGGACACTGAAGCTTTCTTT

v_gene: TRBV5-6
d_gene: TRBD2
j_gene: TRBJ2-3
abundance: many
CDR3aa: CASSPIGGGVADTQYF
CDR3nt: TGTGCCAGCAGCCCGATCGGCGGGGGAGTGGCCGATACGCAGTATTTT

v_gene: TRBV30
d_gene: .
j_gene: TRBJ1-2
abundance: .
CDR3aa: CAWRGRDINRSYGYTF
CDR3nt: TGTGCCTGGAGGGGTCGGGACATCAACCGAAGCTATGGCTACACCTTC

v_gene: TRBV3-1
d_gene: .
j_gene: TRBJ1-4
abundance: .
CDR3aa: CASSQDGEKLFF
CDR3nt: TGCGCCAGCAGCCAAGATGGTGAAAAACTGTTTTTT

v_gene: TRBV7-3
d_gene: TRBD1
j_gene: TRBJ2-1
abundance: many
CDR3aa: CASSLSRTGSRDEQFF
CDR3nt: TGTGCCAGCAGCTTAAGTAGGACAGGGAGTAGAGATGAGCAGTTCTTC

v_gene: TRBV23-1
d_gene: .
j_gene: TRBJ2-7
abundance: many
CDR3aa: CASSQSLCGPYEQYF
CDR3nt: TGCGCCAGCAGTCAATCCTTGTGCGGCCCCTACGAGCAGTACTTC

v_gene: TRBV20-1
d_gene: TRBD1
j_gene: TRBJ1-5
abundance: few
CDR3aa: CSAPQGGVGNQPQHF
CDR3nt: TGCAGTGCCCCCCAGGGGGGTGTCGGCAATCAGCCCCAGCATTTT

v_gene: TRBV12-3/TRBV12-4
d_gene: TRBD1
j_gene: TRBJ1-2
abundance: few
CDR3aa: CASSLAVRGGGYTF
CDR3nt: TGTGCCAGCAGTTTAGCGGTCAGGGGGGGAGGCTACACCTTC

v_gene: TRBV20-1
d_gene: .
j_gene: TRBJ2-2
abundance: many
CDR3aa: CSGQGSGGQTGELFF
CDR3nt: TGCAGTGGACAGGGGAGCGGGGGACAAACCGGGGAGCTGTTTTTT

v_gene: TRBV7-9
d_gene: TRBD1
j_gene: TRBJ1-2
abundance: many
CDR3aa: CASSFWTGQGGYTF
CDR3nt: TGTGCCAGCAGCTTTTGGACAGGGCAAGGGGGCTACACCTTC

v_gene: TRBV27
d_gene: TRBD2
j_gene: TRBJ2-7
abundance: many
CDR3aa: CASSGTSGRSYEQYF
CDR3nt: TGTGCCAGCAGTGGGACTAGCGGGCGCTCCTACGAGCAGTACTTC

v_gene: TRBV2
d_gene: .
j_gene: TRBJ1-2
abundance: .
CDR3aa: CASSKDGYGYTF
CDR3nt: TGTGCCAGCAGTAAGGACGGCTATGGCTACACCTTC

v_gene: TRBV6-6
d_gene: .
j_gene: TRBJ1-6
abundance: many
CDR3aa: CASSWDHNSPLHF
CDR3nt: TGTGCCAGCAGTTGGGATCATAATTCACCCCTCCACTTT

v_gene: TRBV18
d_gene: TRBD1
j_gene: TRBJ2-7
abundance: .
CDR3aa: CASSTGTGSTEQYF
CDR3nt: TGTGCCAGCTCAACCGGGACAGGGTCGACCGAGCAGTACTTC

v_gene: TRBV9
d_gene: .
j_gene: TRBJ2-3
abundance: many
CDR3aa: CASSVLFVAKQYF
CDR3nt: TGTGCCAGCAGCGTTCTCTTTGTGGCAAAGCAGTATTTT

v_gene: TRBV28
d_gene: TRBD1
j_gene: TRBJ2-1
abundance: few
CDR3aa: CASSLDREPYNEQFF
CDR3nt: TGTGCCAGCAGTTTGGACAGGGAGCCCTACAATGAGCAGTTCTTC

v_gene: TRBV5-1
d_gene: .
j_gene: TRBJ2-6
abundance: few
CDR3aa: CASSPVVPGQLSGANVLTF
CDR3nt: TGCGCCAGCAGCCCGGTGGTCCCAGGACAACTCTCTGGGGCCAACGTCCTGACTTTC

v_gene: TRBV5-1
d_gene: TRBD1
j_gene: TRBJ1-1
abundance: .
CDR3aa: CASSLSRQGGYEAFF
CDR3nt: TGCGCCAGCAGCCTATCTCGACAGGGGGGATATGAAGCTTTCTTT

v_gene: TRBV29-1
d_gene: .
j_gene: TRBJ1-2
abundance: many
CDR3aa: CSVSLQGLYGYTF
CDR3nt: TGCAGCGTAAGCCTTCAGGGGCTGTATGGCTACACCTTC

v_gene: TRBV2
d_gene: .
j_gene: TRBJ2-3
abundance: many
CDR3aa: CASSRDAPSTDTQYF
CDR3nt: TGTGCCAGCAGCAGGGACGCCCCTAGCACAGATACGCAGTATTTT

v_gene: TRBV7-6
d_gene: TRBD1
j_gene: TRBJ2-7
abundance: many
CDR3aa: CASSLTTGWTYEQYF
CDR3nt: TGTGCCAGCAGCTTAACGACAGGGTGGACCTACGAGCAGTACTTC

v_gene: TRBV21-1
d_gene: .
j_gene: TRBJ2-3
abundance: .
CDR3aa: CASSNFRTSGNWGTDTQYF
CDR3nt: TGTGCCAGCAGCAATTTTCGGACTAGCGGGAATTGGGGCACAGATACGCAGTATTTT

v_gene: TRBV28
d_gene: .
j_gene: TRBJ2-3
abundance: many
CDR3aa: CASSFVGGIADTQYF
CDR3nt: TGTGCCAGCAGTTTTGTTGGGGGAATTGCAGATACGCAGTATTTT

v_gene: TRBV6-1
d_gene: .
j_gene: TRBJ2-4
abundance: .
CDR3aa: CASSSGRVAKNIQYF
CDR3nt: TGTGCCAGCAGTAGTGGACGGGTAGCCAAAAACATTCAGTACTTC

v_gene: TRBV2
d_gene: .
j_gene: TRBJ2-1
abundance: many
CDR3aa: CASSGPTARSYNEQFF
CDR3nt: TGTGCCAGCAGTGGCCCAACGGCCCGCTCCTACAATGAGCAGTTCTTC

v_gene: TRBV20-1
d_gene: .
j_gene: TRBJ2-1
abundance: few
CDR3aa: CSASAGFDYNEQFF
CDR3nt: TGCAGTGCCTCCGCGGGTTTTGATTACAATGAGCAGTTCTTC

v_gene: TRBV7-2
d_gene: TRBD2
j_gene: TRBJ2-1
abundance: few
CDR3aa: CASSLQRGPGFF
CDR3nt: TGTGCCAGCAGCCTTCAGCGGGGGCCGGGGTTCTTC

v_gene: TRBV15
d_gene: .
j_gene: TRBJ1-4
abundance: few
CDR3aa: CATSLIGGGGVGEKLFF
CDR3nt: TGTGCCACCAGCCTAATCGGGGGGGGCGGGGTAGGTGAAAAACTGTTTTTT

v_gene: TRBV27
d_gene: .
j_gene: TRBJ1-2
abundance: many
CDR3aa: CASSLSGGALGYTF
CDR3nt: TGTGCCAGCAGTTTATCAGGAGGTGCTCTGGGCTACACCTTC

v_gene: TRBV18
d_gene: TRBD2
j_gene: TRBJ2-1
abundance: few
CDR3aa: CASSGTSGRNNEQFF
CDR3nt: TGTGCCAGCTCAGGGACTAGCGGGAGGAATAATGAGCAGTTCTTC

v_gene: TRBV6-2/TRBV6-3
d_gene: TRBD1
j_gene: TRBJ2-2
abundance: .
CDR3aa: CASRFRGLIDWELFF
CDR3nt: TGTGCCAGCAGGTTCAGGGGGTTAATCGATTGGGAGCTGTTTTTT

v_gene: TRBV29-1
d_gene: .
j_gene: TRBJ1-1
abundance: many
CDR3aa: CSVGSLPNTEAFF
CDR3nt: TGCAGCGTTGGCAGCCTTCCGAACACTGAAGCTTTCTTT

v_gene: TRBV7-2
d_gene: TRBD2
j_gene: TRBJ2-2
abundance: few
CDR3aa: CASSSARAGGPYGELFF
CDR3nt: TGTGCCAGCAGCTCTGCTAGGGCGGGGGGGCCGTACGGGGAGCTGTTTTTT

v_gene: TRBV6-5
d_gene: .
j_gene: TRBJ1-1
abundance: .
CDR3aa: CASRSRGGTEAFF
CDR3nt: TGTGCCAGCAGATCCAGAGGGGGCACTGAAGCTTTCTTT

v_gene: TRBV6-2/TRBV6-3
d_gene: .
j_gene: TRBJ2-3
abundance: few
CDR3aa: CASTPYRLGGTDTQYF
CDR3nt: TGTGCCAGCACCCCCTACCGACTTGGAGGTACAGATACGCAGTATTTT

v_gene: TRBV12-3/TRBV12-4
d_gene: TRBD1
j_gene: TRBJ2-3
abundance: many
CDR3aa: CASSLFQGVSTDTQYF
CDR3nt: TGTGCCAGCAGTTTATTTCAGGGGGTGAGCACAGATACGCAGTATTTT

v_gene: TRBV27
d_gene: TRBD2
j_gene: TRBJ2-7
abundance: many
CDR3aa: CASSLRLASYVSYEQYF
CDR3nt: TGTGCCAGCAGTTTAAGACTAGCATCTTACGTGTCGTACGAGCAGTACTTC

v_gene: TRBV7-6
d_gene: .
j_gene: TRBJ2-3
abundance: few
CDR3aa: CASSLVSGRGDTQYF
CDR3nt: TGTGCCAGCAGCTTAGTATCAGGACGTGGAGATACGCAGTATTTT

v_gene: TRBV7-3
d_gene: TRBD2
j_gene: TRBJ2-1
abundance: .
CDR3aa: CASSQIAGEYGEQFF
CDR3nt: TGTGCCAGCAGCCAGATAGCGGGAGAGTACGGGGAGCAGTTCTTC

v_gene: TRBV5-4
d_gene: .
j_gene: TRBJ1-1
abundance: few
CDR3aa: CASSFFGRQRAEAFF
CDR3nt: TGTGCCAGCAGCTTTTTCGGTCGTCAAAGGGCTGAAGCTTTCTTT

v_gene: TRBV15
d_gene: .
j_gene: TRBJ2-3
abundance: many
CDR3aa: CATSRDPHTDTQYF
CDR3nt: TGTGCCACCAGCAGAGACCCCCACACAGATACGCAGTATTTT